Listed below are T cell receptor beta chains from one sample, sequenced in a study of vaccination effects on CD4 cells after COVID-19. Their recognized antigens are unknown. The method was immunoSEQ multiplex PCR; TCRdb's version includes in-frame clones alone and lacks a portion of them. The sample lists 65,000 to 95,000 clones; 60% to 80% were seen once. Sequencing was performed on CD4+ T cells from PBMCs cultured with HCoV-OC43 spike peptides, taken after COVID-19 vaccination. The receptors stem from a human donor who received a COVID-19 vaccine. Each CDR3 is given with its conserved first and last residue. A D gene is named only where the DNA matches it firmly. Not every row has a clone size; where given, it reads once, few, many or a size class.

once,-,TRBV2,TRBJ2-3,CASSEGRAGWSDTQYF,TGTGCCAGCAGTGAAGGGAGGGCAGGGTGGTCCGATACGCAGTATTTT
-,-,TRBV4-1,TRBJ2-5,CASSPPSSAETQYF,TGCGCCAGCAGCCCCCCTTCGAGCGCGGAGACCCAGTACTTC
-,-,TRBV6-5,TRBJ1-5,CASTWGRVNQPQHF,TGTGCCAGCACGTGGGGGAGGGTAAATCAGCCCCAGCATTTT
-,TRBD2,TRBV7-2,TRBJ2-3,CASSPPQLAGADTQYF,TGTGCCAGCAGCCCCCCGCAGTTAGCGGGGGCAGATACGCAGTATTTT
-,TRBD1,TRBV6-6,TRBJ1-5,CASSRGQVETQPQHF,TGTGCCAGCAGTCGGGGACAGGTGGAGACTCAGCCCCAGCATTTT
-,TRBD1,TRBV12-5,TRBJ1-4,CASGLRQGRIEKLFF,TGTGCTAGTGGTTTGCGACAGGGGCGGATTGAAAAACTGTTTTTT
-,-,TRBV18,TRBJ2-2,CASSPRTGRNTGELFF,TGTGCCAGCTCACCACGGACGGGTAGGAACACCGGGGAGCTGTTTTTT
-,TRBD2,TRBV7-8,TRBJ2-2,CASRGLVNTGELFF,TGTGCCAGCAGAGGACTAGTGAACACCGGGGAGCTGTTTTTT
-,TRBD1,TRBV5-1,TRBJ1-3,CASSPTALGQIGNTIYF,TGCGCCAGCAGCCCGACCGCACTGGGACAGATTGGAAACACCATATATTTT
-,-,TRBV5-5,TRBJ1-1,CASSPHRFAPMNTEAFF,TGTGCCAGCAGCCCCCACCGTTTCGCCCCCATGAACACTGAAGCTTTCTTT
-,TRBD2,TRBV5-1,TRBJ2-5,CASSFTSGGEETQYF,TGCGCCAGCAGCTTCACTAGCGGGGGGGAAGAGACCCAGTACTTC
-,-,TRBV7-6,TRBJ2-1,CASSLGLAGNNEQFF,TGTGCCAGCAGCTTAGGATTGGCAGGGAACAATGAGCAGTTCTTC
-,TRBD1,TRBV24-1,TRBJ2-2,CATSDAGGKDTGELFF,TGTGCCACCAGTGACGCAGGGGGTAAGGACACCGGGGAGCTGTTTTTT
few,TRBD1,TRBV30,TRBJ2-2,CAWNTGGTGSTGELFF,TGTGCCTGGAACACTGGGGGGACAGGGAGCACCGGGGAGCTGTTTTTT
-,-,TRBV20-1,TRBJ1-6,CSARRSSLHF,TGCAGTGCCCGCCGTTCGTCCCTCCACTTT
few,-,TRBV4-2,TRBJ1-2,CASSQKNPPGSYGYTF,TGTGCCAGCAGCCAAAAAAATCCCCCCGGGAGCTATGGCTACACCTTC
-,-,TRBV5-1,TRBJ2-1,CASSLGGHNEQFF,TGCGCCAGCAGCTTGGGGGGGCACAATGAGCAGTTCTTC
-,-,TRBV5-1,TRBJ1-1,CASSLVPANTEAFF,TGCGCCAGCAGCTTGGTGCCAGCAAACACTGAAGCTTTCTTT
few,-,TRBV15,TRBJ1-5,CATSRQTNQPQHF,TGTGCCACCAGCAGACAGACCAATCAGCCCCAGCATTTT
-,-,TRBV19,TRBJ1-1,CASSISRYTEAFF,TGTGCCAGTAGTATAAGCCGTTACACTGAAGCTTTCTTT
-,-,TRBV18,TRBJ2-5,CASSPNAGETQYF,TGTGCCAGCTCACCGAACGCTGGCGAGACCCAGTACTTC
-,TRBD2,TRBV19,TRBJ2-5,CASSIAGGAVETQYF,TGTGCCAGTAGTATAGCGGGGGGGGCGGTGGAGACCCAGTACTTC
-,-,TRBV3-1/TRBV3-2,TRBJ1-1,CASRPSGTGLNTEAFF,TGTGCCAGCAGACCAAGTGGTACGGGATTGAACACTGAAGCTTTCTTT
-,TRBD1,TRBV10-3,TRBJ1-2,CAISPTGDLYGYTF,TGTGCCATCAGTCCGACAGGGGACCTCTATGGCTACACCTTC
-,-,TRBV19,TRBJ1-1,CASSIVEESEAFF,TGTGCCAGTAGTATCGTAGAGGAAAGTGAAGCTTTCTTT
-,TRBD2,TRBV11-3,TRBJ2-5,CASSLGAGGRETQYF,TGTGCCAGCAGCTTAGGAGCGGGGGGAAGGGAGACCCAGTACTTC
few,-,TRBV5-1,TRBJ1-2,CASSFQREGYTF,TGCGCCAGCAGCTTCCAGCGGGAGGGCTACACCTTC
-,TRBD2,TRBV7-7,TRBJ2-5,CASSSQRGGPETQYF,TGTGCCAGCAGCTCCCAACGGGGGGGCCCGGAGACCCAGTACTTC
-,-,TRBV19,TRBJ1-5,CASTADSYSNQPQHF,TGTGCCAGTACCGCGGACAGCTATAGCAATCAGCCCCAGCATTTT
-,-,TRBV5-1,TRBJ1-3,CASSLNRWASGNTIYF,TGCGCCAGCAGCTTGAATCGGTGGGCCTCTGGAAACACCATATATTTT
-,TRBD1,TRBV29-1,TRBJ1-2,CSVETSGTGPYGYTF,TGCAGCGTTGAGACCTCCGGGACAGGGCCCTATGGCTACACCTTC
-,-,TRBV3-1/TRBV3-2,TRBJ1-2,CASSPDSNYGYTF,TGTGCCAGCAGTCCCGACAGTAACTATGGCTACACCTTC
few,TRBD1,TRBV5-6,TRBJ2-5,CASSLGGTGGKETQYF,TGTGCCAGCAGCTTGGGAGGGACAGGGGGCAAGGAGACCCAGTACTTC
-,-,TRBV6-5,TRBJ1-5,CASSLSGRSNQPQHF,TGTGCCAGCAGTTTGTCTGGACGTAGCAATCAGCCCCAGCATTTT
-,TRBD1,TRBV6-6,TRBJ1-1,CASSLGTGRRKDTEAFF,TGTGCCAGCAGTCTCGGGACAGGGAGGAGGAAGGACACTGAAGCTTTCTTT
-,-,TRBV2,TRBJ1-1,CASRVGQNTEAFF,TGTGCCAGCAGAGTTGGACAGAACACTGAAGCTTTCTTT
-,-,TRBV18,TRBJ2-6,CASSPRQGGGANVLTF,TGTGCCAGCTCACCAAGGCAGGGAGGAGGGGCCAACGTCCTGACTTTC
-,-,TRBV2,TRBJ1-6,CASQGTVNSPLHF,TGTGCCAGCCAGGGGACGGTAAATTCACCCCTCCACTTT
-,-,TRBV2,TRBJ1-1,CASSVEQGVTEAFF,TGTGCCAGCAGTGTCGAACAGGGTGTTACTGAAGCTTTCTTT
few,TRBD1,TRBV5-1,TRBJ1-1,CASSLGTANTEAFF,TGCGCCAGCAGCTTAGGGACAGCGAACACTGAAGCTTTCTTT
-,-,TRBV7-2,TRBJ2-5,CASSLQRRSGAQETQYF,TGTGCCAGCAGCTTACAACGTCGCAGCGGAGCACAAGAGACCCAGTACTTC
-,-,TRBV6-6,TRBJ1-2,CASGNREKKDGYTF,TGTGCCAGCGGGAACAGGGAAAAAAAAGATGGCTACACCTTC
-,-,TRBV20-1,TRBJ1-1,CSADGVSEAFF,TGCAGTGCAGACGGGGTCTCTGAAGCTTTCTTT
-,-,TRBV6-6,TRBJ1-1,CASSYPGGAANTEAFF,TGTGCCAGCAGTTACCCGGGGGGGGCTGCGAACACTGAAGCTTTCTTT
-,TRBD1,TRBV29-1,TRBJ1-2,CSVALGTGASYTF,TGCAGCGTTGCATTGGGGACAGGGGCGAGCTACACCTTC
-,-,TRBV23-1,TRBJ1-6,CASSRHRSSYNSPLHF,TGCGCCAGCAGCCGACACCGGAGCTCCTATAATTCACCCCTCCACTTT
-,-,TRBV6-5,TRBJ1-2,CASSYSGVSGYTF,TGTGCCAGCAGTTACTCCGGCGTTTCTGGCTACACCTTC
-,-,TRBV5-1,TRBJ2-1,CASSLGSFAYNEQFF,TGCGCCAGCAGCTTGGGAAGCTTTGCCTACAATGAGCAGTTCTTC
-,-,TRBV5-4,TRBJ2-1,CASSFTGGDDEQFF,TGTGCCAGCAGCTTTACTGGGGGAGACGATGAGCAGTTCTTC
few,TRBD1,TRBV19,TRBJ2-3,CASSIQGATDTQYF,TGTGCCAGTAGTATACAGGGGGCAACAGATACGCAGTATTTT
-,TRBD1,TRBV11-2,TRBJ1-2,CASSFETGFDYGYTF,TGTGCCAGCAGCTTCGAGACAGGGTTCGACTATGGCTACACCTTC
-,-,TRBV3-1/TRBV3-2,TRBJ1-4,CASSQGTGEYEKLFF,TGTGCCAGCAGCCAAGGCACAGGCGAGTATGAAAAACTGTTTTTT
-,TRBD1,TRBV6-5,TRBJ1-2,CASRRTGTTGYTF,TGTGCCAGCAGAAGGACAGGGACTACTGGCTACACCTTC
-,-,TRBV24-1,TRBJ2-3,CATSGSTRTDTQYF,TGTGCCACCAGTGGTTCCACCCGCACAGATACGCAGTATTTT
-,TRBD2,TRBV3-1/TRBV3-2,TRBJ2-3,CASSLAGSTDTQYF,TGTGCCAGCAGCCTAGCGGGGAGCACAGATACGCAGTATTTT